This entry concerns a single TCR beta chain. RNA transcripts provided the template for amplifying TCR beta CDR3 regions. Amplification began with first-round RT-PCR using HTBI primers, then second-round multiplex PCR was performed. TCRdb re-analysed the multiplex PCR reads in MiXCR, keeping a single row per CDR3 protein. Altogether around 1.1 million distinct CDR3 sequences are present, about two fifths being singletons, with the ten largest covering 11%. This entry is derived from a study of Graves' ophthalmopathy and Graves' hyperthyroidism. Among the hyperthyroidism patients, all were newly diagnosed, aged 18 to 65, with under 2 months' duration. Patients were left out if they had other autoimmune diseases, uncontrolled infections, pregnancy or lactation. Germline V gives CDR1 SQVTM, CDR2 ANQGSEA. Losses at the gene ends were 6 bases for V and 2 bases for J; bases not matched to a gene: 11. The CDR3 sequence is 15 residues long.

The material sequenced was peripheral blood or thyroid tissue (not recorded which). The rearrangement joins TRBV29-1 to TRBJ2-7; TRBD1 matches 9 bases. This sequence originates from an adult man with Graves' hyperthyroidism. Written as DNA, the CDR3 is TGCAGCGTAGCCGCCGGGACAGGGAATCCCTACGAGCAGTACTTC. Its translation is CSVAAGTGNPYEQYF.